One and the same sample provided the 2 T cell receptor beta chains below, sequenced in a study of CD4 T cells in relation to SARS-CoV-2 and coronaviruses. These receptors are not linked to any known antigen. The table came from immunoSEQ multiplex PCR; TCRdb's copy has only in-frame clones and leaves some out. This table has under 25,000 clones, approximately 77% appearing once. Unexposed donor CD4+ T cells date from 2011-2018, before the COVID-19 pandemic. The cells were cultured for 10 days before CD4+ T cells were isolated. Input material: CD4+ T cells from PBMCs, cultured in vitro. The receptors stem from a human donor in good health.

This clone was found a few times. The rearrangement joins TRBV19 to TRBJ2-3; 8 positions agree with TRBD1. J gave up 6 bases and V 1 base, and 9 bases lay outside the gene matches. The CDR3 has 16 residues. Germline loops: CDR1 LNHDA, CDR2 SQIVND (reference sequence). This CDR3 is CASSIGQGRSADTQYF. The CDR3 region has the DNA TGTGCCAGTAGTATAGGACAGGGGAGAAGCGCGGATACGCAGTATTTT.

V gene TRBV7-2 combines with J gene TRBJ2-7; 7 nucleotides agree with TRBD2. Losses at the gene ends were 4 bases for V and 7 bases for J; bases not matched to a gene: 13. The CDR3 runs 15 residues. Per germline, CDR1 SGHTA and CDR2 FQGNSA. CDR3 in DNA: TGTGCCAGCAGCTCAGCCAGCGGGGCACTAGGTGAGCAGTACTTC. This gives the protein CASSSASGALGEQYF.